This T cell receptor (beta chain) was captured by sequencing in a study of blood T cells in healthy people across ages. Across the study: With template switching, about one barcoded beta molecule was captured per two T cells.

Every sample yielded at least 6.5 million isolated PBMCs. At least 5 micrograms of total RNA were extracted per sample. Next came a second PCR, run for roughly 7 to 12 cycles, which used a sample-barcoded 5' primer along with a J-beta primer mix. In TCRdb, the 5' RACE reads were re-called with MiXCR into one record per CDR3 protein. Counted here are hundreds of thousands of distinct CDR3 sequences, roughly three fifths occurring once; the ten biggest clones make up under 30%. What was sequenced was blood. The receptor was isolated from a man aged 35-49 years in good health.

The CDR3: CASSPRQGMNTEAFF. For the CDR3, the DNA is TGTGCCAGCAGCCCCCGACAGGGAATGAACACTGAAGCTTTCTTT. V is TRBV7-2 and J is TRBJ1-1, with 7 bases fitting TRBD1. This CDR3 region has 15 residues. Germline trimming cut 5 bases from V and 0 bases from J; bases unmatched to any gene: 6. Per germline, CDR1 SGHTA and CDR2 FQGNSA.